Below are 32 T cell receptor beta chains sequenced from a single sample in a study of blood T cell repertoires in COVID-19. The repertoire was sequenced with immunoSEQ multiplex PCR; TCRdb's copy has only in-frame clones and lacks some. The table shows some 150,000 clones, with 70% to 90% occurring only once. Sequencing input: peripheral blood. The source is a man between 65 and 85 years old with acute or convalescent COVID-19.

The CDR3 protein is CASSLGLRQGTAGELFF. CDR3 in DNA: TGTGCCAGCAGCTTGGGACTTAGACAGGGGACGGCCGGGGAGCTGTTTTTT. The chain links TRBV7-9 to TRBJ2-2; 8 bases fit TRBD1. V shed 3 bases, J shed 6 bases, and the junction held 12 bases outside the gene matches. The germline V gene encodes CDR1 SEHNR and CDR2 FQNEAQ (reference sequence). The CDR3 sequence is 17 residues long.

The rearrangement uses TRBV15 and TRBJ1-1, with TRBD1 matching over 7 bases. V dropped 0 bases and J dropped 10; count of bases not matched to a gene: 5. The CDR3 contains 13 residues. Per germline, CDR1 LNHNV and CDR2 YYDKDF (reference sequence). The CDR3 protein is CATSRDLGGAAFF. The CDR3, as DNA: TGTGCCACCAGCAGAGATTTAGGGGGCGCAGCTTTCTTT.

The rearrangement joins TRBV3-1 (or the pseudogene TRBV3-2) to TRBJ2-2, with 12 nucleotides matching TRBD1. The CDR3 covers 16 residues. Germline V gene data show CDR1 as LGHDT and CDR2 as YNNKEL (reference sequence). Trimming removed 4 bases from V and 7 bases from J; junction bases left unmatched: 7. The CDR3 DNA is TGTGCCAGCAGCCGACAGGGACAGGGGGCTCTCGGGGAGCTGTTTTTT. Amino acid sequence: CASSRQGQGALGELFF.

The chain combines TRBV6-2 or TRBV6-3 with TRBJ2-1, with 7 positions matching TRBD2. The CDR3 is 16 residues long. Germline V gene sequence: CDR1 MNHEY, CDR2 SVGEGT. J was trimmed by 3 bases and V by 2 bases; bases with no gene match: 7. As DNA, the CDR3 is TGTGCCAGCAGTTACGTAGGACTAGGAGGCTACAATGAGCAGTTCTTC. Amino acids: CASSYVGLGGYNEQFF.

V usage is TRBV6-5 and J usage is TRBJ1-5, with D perhaps matching TRBD1 (6 bases). CDR3 size: 14 residues. CDR1 is MNHEY and CDR2 is SVGAGI in the germline V gene. V was cut by 6 bases and J by 6 bases, with 15 bases left in between. CDR3 in amino acids: CASRTGGGGQPQHF. The CDR3 DNA reads TGTGCCAGCAGGACAGGCGGTGGGGGTCAGCCCCAGCATTTT.

The J gene is TRBJ2-5, the V gene TRBV30; the D gene is possibly TRBD2 (5 bases). The CDR3 loop spans 13 amino acids. Germline V CDR1 and CDR2: GTSNPN, SVGIG (reference sequence). The V end lost 0 bases, the J end lost 4 bases, and 9 bases lay between the germline ends. The CDR3 region is CAWSVQSGETQYF. The CDR3 nucleotides read TGTGCCTGGAGTGTACAAAGCGGAGAGACCCAGTACTTC.

The chain combines TRBV7-3 with TRBJ2-7, with D possibly being TRBD2 (6 bases). The V gene lost 4 bases and the J gene lost 2 bases, with 12 bases spanning the gap. The CDR3 totals 14 residues. Germline CDR1 SGHTA, CDR2 FQGTGA. The CDR3 loop reads CASSYPGLPYEQYF. Written as DNA, the CDR3 is TGTGCCAGCAGCTACCCGGGACTTCCCTACGAGCAGTACTTC.

This clone was observed a few times. The V and J genes are TRBV3-1 (or the pseudogene TRBV3-2) and TRBJ1-1, with D possibly being TRBD1 (5 bases). The CDR3 consists of 14 residues. V dropped 4 bases and J dropped 4 bases, with 13 bases sitting between them. Per the germline V gene, CDR1 is LGHDT and CDR2 is YNNKEL (reference sequence). The CDR3 reads CASSPRQWPTEAFF. CDR3 sequence (DNA): TGTGCCAGCAGCCCCCGACAGTGGCCCACTGAAGCTTTCTTT.

The gene calls are TRBV5-4 and TRBJ2-5; 9 bases are shared with TRBD1. Germline CDR1 SGHNT, CDR2 YYREEE (reference sequence). CDR3 size: 15 residues. Trimming removed 3 bases from V and 0 bases from J; junction bases left unmatched: 3. For the CDR3, the DNA is TGTGCCAGCAGCTCCCGACAGGGGGACCAAGAGACCCAGTACTTC. Protein: CASSSRQGDQETQYF.

V and J are TRBV7-2 and TRBJ1-2, with a weak D call TRBD1 (5 bases). This CDR3 is built from 14 residues. Germline V lookup: CDR1 SGHTA, CDR2 FQGNSA. Trimming removed 5 bases from V and 1 base from J, with 11 bases in between. CDR3 sequence reads: CASSPSGGNYGYTF. DNA for the CDR3: TGTGCCAGCAGCCCTTCGGGGGGTAACTATGGCTACACCTTC.

This chain uses TRBV6-4 with TRBJ1-1; TRBD1 aligns across 8 bases. The CDR3 loop spans 19 amino acids. The junction had 13 bases not matched to a gene; V was cut back by 0 bases and J by 1 base. Germline CDR1 MRHNA, CDR2 SNTAGT. In DNA form, the CDR3 reads TGTGCCAGCAGTGACTCCCCGGGACAGGAAACTCTTCCGAACACTGAAGCTTTCTTT. Its protein is CASSDSPGQETLPNTEAFF.

Only one count was recorded for this clone. The J gene is TRBJ1-2, the V gene TRBV13; TRBD1 aligns across 7 bases. The CDR3 sequence is 12 residues long. V shed 2 bases and J 8 bases; nucleotides not matched to a gene: 2. CDR1 and CDR2 from the germline V gene are PRHDT and FYEKMQ (reference sequence). This CDR3 is CASSLQGDGYTF. The CDR3 DNA follows: TGTGCCAGCAGCTTACAGGGGGACGGCTACACCTTC.

This clone was counted only a few times. The V gene is TRBV19, the J gene TRBJ2-3; 7 bases line up with TRBD2. The CDR3 runs 14 residues. The ends lost 5 bases at V and 6 bases at J; junction bases unmatched: 8. Germline V gene sequence: CDR1 LNHDA, CDR2 SQIVND (reference sequence). The CDR3 sequence: CASSLRPRGDTQYF. The CDR3 bases are TGTGCCAGTAGTCTCCGTCCGCGGGGGGATACGCAGTATTTT.

The chain combines TRBV4-3 with TRBJ1-1; no clear D gene. Germline loops: CDR1 LGHNA, CDR2 YSLEER. The V and J ends lost 0 bases and 1 base respectively, with 12 bases between them. CDR3 length equals 16 residues. CDR3 sequence (DNA): TGCGCCAGCAGCCAAGATTCCGGACGGGGGAACACTGAAGCTTTCTTT. Translating gives CASSQDSGRGNTEAFF.

Points on this clone: This specimen includes other DNA sequences encoding the same CDR3. V usage is TRBV18 and J usage is TRBJ2-7, with 10 bases fitting TRBD1. In germline, CDR1 is KGHSH, CDR2 LQKENI. V shed 6 bases, J shed 3 bases, and the junction held 5 bases outside the gene matches. The CDR3 loop spans 14 amino acids. CDR3 sequence: CASSPGTGDYEQYF. The CDR3 DNA reads as TGTGCCAGCTCTCCCGGGACAGGGGACTACGAGCAGTACTTC.

The V gene is TRBV28, the J gene TRBJ1-1; maybe TRBD1 (6 bases). The V end lost 10 bases, the J end lost 2 bases, and 14 bases lay between the germline ends. Germline CDR1 reads MDHEN; CDR2 reads SYDVKM. The CDR3 contains 13 residues. The CDR3 spells CAIETGANTEAFF. CDR3 bases: TGTGCCATCGAGACAGGAGCCAACACTGAAGCTTTCTTT.

The rearrangement uses TRBV19 and TRBJ2-3, with D perhaps matching TRBD2 (6 bases). Trimming cost V 4 bases and J 0 bases, with 20 bases left between them. Germline V gene sequence: CDR1 LNHDA, CDR2 SQIVND (reference sequence). The CDR3 consists of 18 residues. The CDR3 nucleotides read TGTGCCAGTAGTAAAAGGCCTCCAAGAAGCGGGAGCACAGATACGCAGTATTTT. Residues: CASSKRPPRSGSTDTQYF.

The rearrangement links TRBV28 to TRBJ1-5; no clear D gene. V dropped 3 bases and J dropped 5 bases, with 11 bases sitting between them. There are 14 residues in the CDR3. Germline V gene lookup returns CDR1 MDHEN and CDR2 SYDVKM. The CDR3 is CASSFLSRDQPQHF. The CDR3 DNA sequence: TGTGCCAGCAGTTTTCTCTCCCGTGATCAGCCCCAGCATTTT.

This chain joins TRBV4-1 and TRBJ1-6; maybe TRBD1 (6 bases). The CDR3 has 16 residues. The germline V gene encodes CDR1 MGHRA and CDR2 YSYEKL. Deletions cut 4 bases from V and 7 bases from J, with 17 bases between. The CDR3 loop is CASSRSGTGGNSPLHF. In nucleotides, the CDR3 is TGCGCCAGCAGCCGATCCGGGACGGGGGGCAATTCACCCCTCCACTTT.

The rearrangement uses TRBV5-6 and TRBJ1-3, with unresolved D. The CDR3 consists of 17 residues. The germline gives CDR1 SGHDT, CDR2 YYEEEE. V was trimmed by 2 bases and J by 0 bases, leaving 15 bases between them. The CDR3 loop is CASSLGELRLSGNTIYF. CDR3 DNA sequence: TGTGCCAGCAGCTTAGGAGAGCTTAGACTCTCTGGAAACACCATATATTTT. Variable domain in full (rest from reference TRBV5-6 and TRBJ1-3): DAGVTQSPTHLIKTRGQQVTLRCSPKSGHDTVSWYQQALGQGPQFIFQYYEEEERQRGNFPDRFSGHQFPNYSSELNVNALLLGDSALYLCASSLGELRLSGNTIYFGEGSWLTVV.

The CDR3 DNA reads TGTGCCAGCAGCTTAGATAGCGGAGCCTACGAGCAGTACTTC. It translates to CASSLDSGAYEQYF. This sequence joins TRBV7-9 and TRBJ2-7; possibly TRBD2 for D (6 bases). CDR1 is SEHNR, CDR2 FQNEAQ, per germline (reference sequence). Trimming cost V 1 base and J 2 bases, with 9 bases left between them. The CDR3 runs 14 residues.

This clone was seen just once. The chain employs TRBV28 and TRBJ1-1, with D possibly being TRBD1 (5 bases). V lost 6 bases to trimming and J lost 1 base, with 12 bases between them. CDR3 length equals 14 residues. Germline V CDR1 and CDR2: MDHEN, SYDVKM. The CDR3 DNA sequence: TGTGCCAGCAGGGGGGGAATAGCGAACACTGAAGCTTTCTTT. Protein: CASRGGIANTEAFF.

This clone has a handful of counts. V is TRBV27 and J is TRBJ2-7; D is possibly TRBD2 (6 bases). The germline V gene has CDR1 MNHEY and CDR2 SMNVEV (reference sequence). This CDR3 contains 13 residues. The V end lost 6 bases, the J end lost 0 bases, and 9 bases lay between the germline ends. The CDR3 DNA follows: TGTGCCAGCAGATTGCGGGGCTCCTACGAGCAGTACTTC. Translation: CASRLRGSYEQYF.

This chain connects TRBV3-1 (or the pseudogene TRBV3-2) to TRBJ2-7; TRBD2 matches 9 bases. After removal of 1 base from V and 5 bases from J, the junction contained 3 bases not matched to a gene. Germline V gene sequence: CDR1 LGHDT, CDR2 YNNKEL (reference sequence). CDR3 length: 14 residues. CDR3 loop: CASSQGGRVDEQYF. The CDR3 bases are TGTGCCAGCAGCCAAGGCGGGAGGGTCGACGAGCAGTACTTC.

V is TRBV19 and J is TRBJ2-1, with TRBD2 identical over 12 bases. The CDR3 spans 15 residues. Germline V gene lookup returns CDR1 LNHDA and CDR2 SQIVND (reference sequence). V dropped 4 bases and J dropped 8; count of bases not matched to a gene: 6. DNA for the CDR3: TGTGCCAGTAGTAGCCCGGGACTAGCGGGCCATGAGCAGTTCTTC. Its protein is CASSSPGLAGHEQFF.

The chain has TRBV27 and TRBJ1-6, with D unclear. The CDR3 spans 14 residues. V gave up 1 base and J gave up 5 bases, with 6 bases separating them. From germline, CDR1 is MNHEY and CDR2 SMNVEV (reference sequence). The CDR3 DNA is TGTGCCAGCAGTTTATACAGTAATAATTCACCCCTCCACTTT. Translating it yields CASSLYSNNSPLHF.

CDR3 region: CASSSGLVGTDTQYF. Written as DNA, the CDR3 is TGCGCCAGCAGCTCGGGGTTGGTTGGCACAGATACGCAGTATTTT. J is TRBJ2-3 and V is TRBV5-1; tentatively, D is TRBD2 (5 bases). Germline V CDR1 and CDR2: SGHRS, YFSETQ. This CDR3 has 15 amino acids. V dropped 3 bases and J dropped 1 base, with 12 bases sitting between them.

The chain recombines TRBV27 with TRBJ1-1, with unresolved D. The CDR3 covers 13 residues. The germline CDR1 and CDR2 sequences are MNHEY and SMNVEV (reference sequence). Trimming took 2 bases from V and 3 from J, leaving 7 bases between them. CDR3 nucleotide sequence: TGTGCCAGCAGTTTAGAAAGCCACACTGAAGCTTTCTTT. Amino acid sequence: CASSLESHTEAFF.

The chain couples TRBV7-2 to TRBJ1-2; TRBD1 aligns across 11 bases. Germline CDR1 SGHTA, CDR2 FQGNSA. J was trimmed by 7 bases and V by 3 bases; bases with no gene match: 1. The length of the CDR3 is 13 residues. CDR3 residues: CASSLDRGPGYTF. In DNA, the CDR3 is TGTGCCAGCAGCTTGGACAGGGGGCCTGGCTACACCTTC. The full variable domain, with the rest looked up from reference TRBV7-2 and TRBJ1-2, is GAGVSQSPSNKVTEKGKDVELRCDPISGHTALYWYRQSLGQGLEFLIYFQGNSAPDKSGLPSDRFSAERTGGSVSTLTIQRTQQEDSAVYLCASSLDRGPGYTFGSGTRLTVV.

The V call is TRBV28, the J call TRBJ1-1; 7 bases align to TRBD1. V lost 6 bases, J lost 4 bases, and 8 bases stayed unmatched. Germline values: CDR1 MDHEN, CDR2 SYDVKM. This CDR3 is 14 amino acids long. As DNA, the CDR3 is TGTGCCAGCAGAAAAAACTCAGGGGGCACTGAAGCTTTCTTT. This translates into CASRKNSGGTEAFF.

The DNA of the CDR3 is TGTGCCAGCAGCTTAGCGGGAGAGGTGCGTGAGCAGTTCTTC. Translation gives CASSLAGEVREQFF. The rearrangement joins TRBV11-2 to TRBJ2-1; a possible D gene is TRBD2 (6 bases). Between the trimmed V and J ends, which lost 1 base and 9 bases, there was a span of 13 bases. The CDR3 length is 14 residues. Germline CDR1 reads SGHAT; CDR2 reads FQNNGV.

The J gene is TRBJ1-1, the V gene TRBV28; TRBD1 agrees at 11 bases. CDR1 is MDHEN and CDR2 is SYDVKM in the germline V gene. V was pared by 7 bases and J by 1 base, with 5 bases of the junction left unmatched. This CDR3 region has 15 residues. CDR3 bases: TGTGCCAGCAAGGACAGGGGGCGAGGGAACACTGAAGCTTTCTTT. This codes for CASKDRGRGNTEAFF.